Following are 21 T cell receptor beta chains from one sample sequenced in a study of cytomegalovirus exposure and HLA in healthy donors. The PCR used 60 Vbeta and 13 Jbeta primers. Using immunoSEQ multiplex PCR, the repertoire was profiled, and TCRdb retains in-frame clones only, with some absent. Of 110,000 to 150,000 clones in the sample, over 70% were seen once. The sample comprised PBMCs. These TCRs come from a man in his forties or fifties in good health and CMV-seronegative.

The CDR3 DNA follows: TGTGCCAGCAGTTACGAAGGAGGGAGGAACACTGAAGCTTTCTTT. Translation gives CASSYEGGRNTEAFF. The chain combines TRBV6-5 with TRBJ1-1; D gene unclear. Trimming pared 2 bases from V and 1 base from J, leaving 11 bases between. The CDR3 is 15 residues long. Germline values: CDR1 MNHEY, CDR2 SVGAGI.

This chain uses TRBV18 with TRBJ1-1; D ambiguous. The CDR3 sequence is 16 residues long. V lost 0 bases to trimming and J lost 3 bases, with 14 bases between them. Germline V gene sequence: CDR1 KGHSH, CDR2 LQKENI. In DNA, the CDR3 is TGTGCCAGCTCACCACCTTCACCTCGGAGGGACACTGAAGCTTTCTTT. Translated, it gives CASSPPSPRRDTEAFF.

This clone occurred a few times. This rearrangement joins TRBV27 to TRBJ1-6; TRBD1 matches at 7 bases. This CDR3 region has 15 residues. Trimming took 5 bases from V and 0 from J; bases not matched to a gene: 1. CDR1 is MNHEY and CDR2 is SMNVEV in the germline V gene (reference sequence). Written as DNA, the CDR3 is TGTGCCAGCAGTAGACAGGGCTCCTATAATTCACCCCTCCACTTT. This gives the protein CASSRQGSYNSPLHF.

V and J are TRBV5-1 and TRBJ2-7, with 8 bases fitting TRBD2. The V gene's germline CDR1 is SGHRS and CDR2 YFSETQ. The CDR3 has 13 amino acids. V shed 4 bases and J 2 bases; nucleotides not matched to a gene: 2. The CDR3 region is CASSTGGAYEQYF. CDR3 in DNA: TGCGCCAGCAGCACCGGGGGGGCCTACGAGCAGTACTTC.

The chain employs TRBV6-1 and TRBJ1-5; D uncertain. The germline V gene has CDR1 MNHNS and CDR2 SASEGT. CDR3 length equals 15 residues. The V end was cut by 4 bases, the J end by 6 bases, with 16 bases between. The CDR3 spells CASSGGLGRPQPQHF. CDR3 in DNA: TGTGCCAGCAGTGGAGGGCTAGGCCGGCCTCAGCCCCAGCATTTT.

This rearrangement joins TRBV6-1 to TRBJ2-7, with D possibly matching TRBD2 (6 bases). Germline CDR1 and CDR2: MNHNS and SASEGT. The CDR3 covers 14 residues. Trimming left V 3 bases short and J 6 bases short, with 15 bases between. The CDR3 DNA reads TGTGCCAGCAGTGAGCGGGGCACCTTTGCCGAGCAGTACTTC. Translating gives CASSERGTFAEQYF.

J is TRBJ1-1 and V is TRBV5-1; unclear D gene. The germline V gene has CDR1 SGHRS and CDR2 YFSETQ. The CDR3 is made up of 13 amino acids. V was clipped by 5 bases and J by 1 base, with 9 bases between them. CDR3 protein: CASSPIRNTEAFF. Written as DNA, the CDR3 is TGCGCCAGCAGTCCGATCAGGAACACTGAAGCTTTCTTT.

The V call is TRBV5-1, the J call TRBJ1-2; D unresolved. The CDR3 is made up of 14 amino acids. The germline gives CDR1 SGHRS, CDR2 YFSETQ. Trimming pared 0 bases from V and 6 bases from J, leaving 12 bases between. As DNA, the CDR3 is TGCGCCAGCAGCTTGGAGGCAGCGGTTGATGGCTACACCTTC. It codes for CASSLEAAVDGYTF. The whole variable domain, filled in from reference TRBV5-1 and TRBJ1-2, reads KAGVTQTPRYLIKTRGQQVTLSCSPISGHRSVSWYQQTPGQGLQFLFEYFSETQRNKGNFPGRFSGRQFSNSRSEMNVSTLELGDSALYLCASSLEAAVDGYTFGSGTRLTVV.

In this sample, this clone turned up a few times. CDR3 amino acids: CASSPGINEKLFF. CDR3 DNA: TGTGCCAGCTCACCCGGGATTAATGAAAAACTGTTTTTT. This chain joins TRBV18 and TRBJ1-4; D remains unclear. Germline lookup yields CDR1 KGHSH and CDR2 LQKENI. Trimming removed 3 bases at V and 4 bases at J, with 6 bases between. The CDR3 has 13 amino acids.

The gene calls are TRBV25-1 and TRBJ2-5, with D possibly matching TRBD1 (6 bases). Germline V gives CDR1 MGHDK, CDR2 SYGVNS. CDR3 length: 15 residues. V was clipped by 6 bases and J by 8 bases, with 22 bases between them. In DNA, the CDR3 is TGTGCCAGCAGCGGCATTAACAGGGTGTGGGAAACCCAGTACTTC. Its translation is CASSGINRVWETQYF.

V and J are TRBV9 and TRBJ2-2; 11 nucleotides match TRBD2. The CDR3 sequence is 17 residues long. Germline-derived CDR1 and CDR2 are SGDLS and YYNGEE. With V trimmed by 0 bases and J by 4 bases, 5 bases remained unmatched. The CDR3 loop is CASSVAGTSGLTGELFF. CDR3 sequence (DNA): TGTGCCAGCAGCGTAGCCGGGACTAGCGGTCTCACCGGGGAGCTGTTTTTT. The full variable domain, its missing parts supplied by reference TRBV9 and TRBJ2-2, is DSGVTQTPKHLITATGQRVTLRCSPRSGDLSVYWYQQSLDQGLQFLIQYYNGEERAKGNILERFSAQQFPDLHSELNLSSLELGDSALYFCASSVAGTSGLTGELFFGEGSRLTVL.

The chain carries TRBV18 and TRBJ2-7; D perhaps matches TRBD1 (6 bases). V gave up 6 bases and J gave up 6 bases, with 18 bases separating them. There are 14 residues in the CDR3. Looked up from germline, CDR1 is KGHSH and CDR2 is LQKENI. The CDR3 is CASSPGTPFFEQYF. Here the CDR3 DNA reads TGTGCCAGCTCGCCCGGGACACCCTTTTTCGAGCAGTACTTC.

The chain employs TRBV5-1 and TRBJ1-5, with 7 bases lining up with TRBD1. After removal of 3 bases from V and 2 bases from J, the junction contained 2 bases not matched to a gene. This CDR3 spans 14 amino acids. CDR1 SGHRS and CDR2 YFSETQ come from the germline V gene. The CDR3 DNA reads TGCGCCAGCAGCTGGGGGACAGGCAATCAGCCCCAGCATTTT. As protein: CASSWGTGNQPQHF.

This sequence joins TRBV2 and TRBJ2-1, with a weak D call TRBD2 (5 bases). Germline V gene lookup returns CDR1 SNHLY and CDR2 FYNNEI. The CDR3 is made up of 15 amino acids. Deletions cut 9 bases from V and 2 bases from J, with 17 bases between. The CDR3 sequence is CARSNTRFPYNEQFF. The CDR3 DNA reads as TGTGCCAGGTCGAATACTAGATTCCCCTACAATGAGCAGTTCTTC.

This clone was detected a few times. In nucleotides, the CDR3 is TGTGCCAGCAGCTGGGAACAGGGGTCGTACGAGCAGTACTTC. This gives the protein CASSWEQGSYEQYF. The chain links TRBV5-6 to TRBJ2-7; 7 bases fit TRBD1. The CDR3 extends over 14 amino acids. Germline trimming cut 3 bases from V and 4 bases from J; bases unmatched to any gene: 7. The germline V gene encodes CDR1 SGHDT and CDR2 YYEEEE. The full variable domain, its missing parts supplied by reference TRBV5-6 and TRBJ2-7, is DAGVTQSPTHLIKTRGQQVTLRCSPKSGHDTVSWYQQALGQGPQFIFQYYEEEERQRGNFPDRFSGHQFPNYSSELNVNALLLGDSALYLCASSWEQGSYEQYFGPGTRLTVT.

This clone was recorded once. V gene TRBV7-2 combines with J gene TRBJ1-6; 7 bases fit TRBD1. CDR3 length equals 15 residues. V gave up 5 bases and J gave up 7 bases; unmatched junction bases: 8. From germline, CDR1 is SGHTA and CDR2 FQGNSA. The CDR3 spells CASSPRAGGNSPLHF. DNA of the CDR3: TGTGCCAGCAGCCCCCGGGCAGGGGGGAATTCACCCCTCCACTTT.

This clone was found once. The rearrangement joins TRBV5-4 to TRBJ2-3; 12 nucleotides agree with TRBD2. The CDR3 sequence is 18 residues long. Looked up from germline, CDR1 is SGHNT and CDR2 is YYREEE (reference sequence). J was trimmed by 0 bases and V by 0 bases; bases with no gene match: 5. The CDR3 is CASSLDLAGGPSTDTQYF. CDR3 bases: TGTGCCAGCAGCTTGGATCTAGCGGGGGGGCCTAGCACAGATACGCAGTATTTT.

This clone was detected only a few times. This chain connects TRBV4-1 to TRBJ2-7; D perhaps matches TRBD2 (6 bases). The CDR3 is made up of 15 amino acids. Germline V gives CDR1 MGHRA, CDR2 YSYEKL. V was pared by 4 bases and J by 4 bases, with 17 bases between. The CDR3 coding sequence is TGCGCCAGCAGCCTCGAGGCGAACGGGGGTTACGAGCAGTACTTC. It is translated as CASSLEANGGYEQYF.

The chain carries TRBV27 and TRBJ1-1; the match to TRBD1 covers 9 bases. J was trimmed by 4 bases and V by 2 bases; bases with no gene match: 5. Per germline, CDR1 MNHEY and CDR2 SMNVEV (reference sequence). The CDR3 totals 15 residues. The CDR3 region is CASSLGQGWGTEAFF. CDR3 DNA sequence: TGTGCCAGCAGTTTAGGACAGGGGTGGGGCACTGAAGCTTTCTTT.

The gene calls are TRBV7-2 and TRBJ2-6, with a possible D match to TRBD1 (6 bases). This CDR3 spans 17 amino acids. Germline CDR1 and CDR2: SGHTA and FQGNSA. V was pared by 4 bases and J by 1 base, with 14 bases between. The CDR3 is CASSYQTGNSGANVLTF. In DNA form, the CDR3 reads TGTGCCAGCAGCTACCAAACAGGGAATTCTGGGGCCAACGTCCTGACTTTC.

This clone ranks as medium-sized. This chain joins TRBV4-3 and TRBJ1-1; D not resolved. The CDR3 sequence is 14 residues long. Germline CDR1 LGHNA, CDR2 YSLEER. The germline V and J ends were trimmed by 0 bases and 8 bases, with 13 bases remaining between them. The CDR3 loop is CASSQDYRRKEAFF. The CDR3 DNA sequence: TGCGCCAGCAGCCAAGATTACCGCAGAAAAGAAGCTTTCTTT.